Listed here are 11 T cell receptor beta chains from one sample, sequenced in a study of blood T cell repertoires in COVID-19. The protocol was immunoSEQ multiplex PCR, while the TCRdb copy is restricted to in-frame clones and leaves out a portion. Of about 200,000 clones in the sample, 79% are singletons; the top ten hold over 5%. The sequenced sample consisted of peripheral blood. The source is a woman aged 40 to 55 with COVID-19, enrolled during active disease.

This chain uses TRBV29-1 with TRBJ1-1; TRBD1 is a possible D gene (6 bases). Deletions cut 4 bases from V and 5 bases from J, with 17 bases between. The germline V gene has CDR1 SQVTM and CDR2 ANQGSEA. This CDR3 has 14 residues. CDR3 region: CSVALTGSRTEAFF. In DNA, the CDR3 is TGCAGCGTTGCCCTCACAGGGTCTAGGACTGAAGCTTTCTTT.

This rearrangement joins TRBV6-2 or TRBV6-3 to TRBJ2-5, with a possible D match to TRBD1 (6 bases). Germline CDR1 reads MNHEY; CDR2 reads SVGEGT. Deletions cut 6 bases from V and 9 bases from J, with 23 bases between. The CDR3 runs to 15 residues. The CDR3 here is CASSLRKDSRAPQYF. For the CDR3, the DNA is TGTGCCAGCAGCCTGCGGAAGGACAGCCGAGCGCCCCAGTACTTC.

The chain couples TRBV4-1 to TRBJ2-2; 8 nucleotides align to TRBD1. The V gene's germline CDR1 is MGHRA and CDR2 YSYEKL. J was trimmed by 7 bases and V by 0 bases; bases with no gene match: 7. The CDR3 runs 16 residues. Here the CDR3 DNA reads TGCGCCAGCAGCCAAGAAGGGACAGGAGGGATCGGGGAGCTGTTTTTT. This codes for CASSQEGTGGIGELFF.

The V call is TRBV6-2 or TRBV6-3, the J call TRBJ2-5; possible D gene TRBD2, 5 bases. V was shortened by 5 bases and J by 4 bases, with 14 bases between the two germline ends. Germline V gene data show CDR1 as MNHEY and CDR2 as SVGEGT. The length of the CDR3 is 14 residues. CDR3 in DNA: TGTGCCAGCAGTACGCGGGCCCGTATAGAGACCCAGTACTTC. Translation gives CASSTRARIETQYF.

DNA of the CDR3: TGTGCCAGCGGGGGACAGGGTAATGAAAAACTGTTTTTT. Translating gives CASGGQGNEKLFF. J is TRBJ1-4 and V is TRBV7-9, with 9 positions matching TRBD1. The germline gives CDR1 SEHNR, CDR2 FQNEAQ (reference sequence). CDR3 length: 13 residues. V lost 8 bases and J lost 4; bases outside the gene matches: 2.

This chain links TRBV3-1 (or the pseudogene TRBV3-2) with TRBJ2-5; the D gene is possibly TRBD1 (5 bases). The CDR3 has 14 residues. Trimming removed 2 bases at V and 5 bases at J, with 12 bases between. The V gene's germline CDR1 is LGHDT and CDR2 YNNKEL (reference sequence). This CDR3 reads CASSQFSGRETQYF. Written as DNA, the CDR3 is TGTGCCAGCAGCCAATTCTCAGGGCGGGAGACCCAGTACTTC.

As regards this clone: This same CDR3 is encoded by further DNA sequences in the sample. The V call is TRBV3-1 (or the pseudogene TRBV3-2), the J call TRBJ2-7; D gene unclear. The CDR3 runs to 12 residues. The germline V gene has CDR1 LGHDT and CDR2 YNNKEL (reference sequence). V lost 1 base and J 3 bases, leaving 4 bases between the germline ends. The chain's CDR3 is CASSQGGYEQYF. For the CDR3, the DNA is TGTGCCAGCAGCCAAGGAGGCTACGAGCAGTACTTC.

The V call is TRBV11-3, the J call TRBJ2-2, with 7 bases aligning to TRBD1. This CDR3 region has 15 residues. Germline values: CDR1 SGHNT, CDR2 YENEEA. V was pared by 4 bases and J by 3 bases, with 5 bases of the junction left unmatched. CDR3 DNA sequence: TGTGCCAGCAGCTCGAGACAGGGATACACCGGGGAGCTGTTTTTT. It specifies CASSSRQGYTGELFF. Supplemented by reference TRBV11-3 and TRBJ2-2, the full variable domain reads EAGVVQSPRYKIIEKKQPVAFWCNPISGHNTLYWYLQNLGQGPELLIRYENEEAVDDSQLPKDRFSAERLKGVDSTLKIQPAELGDSAVYLCASSSRQGYTGELFFGEGSRLTVL.

This chain connects TRBV3-1 (or the pseudogene TRBV3-2) to TRBJ1-1; tentative D call: TRBD1 (6 bases). Germline V gene data show CDR1 as LGHDT and CDR2 as YNNKEL (reference sequence). The CDR3 is 14 amino acids. V lost 0 bases and J lost 1, with 6 bases in between. CDR3 loop: CASSQEQGNTEAFF. CDR3 bases: TGTGCCAGCAGCCAAGAACAGGGGAACACTGAAGCTTTCTTT.

The chain is built from TRBV19 and TRBJ2-7; D might be TRBD1 (5 bases). The CDR3 runs to 12 residues. V lost 4 bases to trimming and J lost 4 bases, with 8 bases between them. Germline lookup yields CDR1 LNHDA and CDR2 SQIVND (reference sequence). The CDR3 coding sequence is TGTGCCAGTAGTAGTCAGGGTTACGAGCAGTACTTC. Its protein product is CASSSQGYEQYF.

The V and J genes are TRBV4-1 and TRBJ2-3, with 12 bases identical to TRBD2. Germline V CDR1 and CDR2: MGHRA, YSYEKL. The CDR3 is made up of 16 amino acids. Unmatched junction bases numbered 0, after V lost 1 base and J lost 1 base. The CDR3 sequence is CASSQGLAGGTDTQYF. CDR3 nucleotide sequence: TGCGCCAGCAGCCAAGGACTAGCGGGGGGCACAGATACGCAGTATTTT.